This TCR beta chain is from a study of T cell repertoires in cytomegalovirus infection. Study as a whole: A matching HLA type, together with CMV infection, was signaled by public TCR beta signatures.

The germline V and J ends were trimmed by 5 bases and 3 bases, with 19 bases remaining between them. The CDR3 runs 16 residues. TCRdb re-called the reads with MiXCR, one entry per CDR3 protein. The repertoire has more than 95,000 distinct CDR3 sequences, over 30% of them found once; the top ten carry 58%. This clonotype has a handful of counts. Its antigen is unknown. Study-level findings and limits: CMV carriers having the relevant HLA were flagged by cumulative public TCR beta family frequency. Dominant in the ex vivo response were TCR beta clonotypes restricted by HLA-C and specific for CMV.

The receptor was derived from a human donor in good health (CMV status not recorded). Some clones in this sample may be carry-over from other donors' samples. The input for sequencing was CD8+ T cells from cultured PBMCs, taken from culture after CMV antigen stimulation. The chain has TRBV12-3 or TRBV12-4 and TRBJ1-1, with D possibly TRBD1 on 5 matching bases. The CDR3 DNA is TGTGCCAGCAGTCCCCCGGGGGGGACCCTATACACTGAAGCTTTCTTT. It is translated as CASSPPGGTLYTEAFF.